The 24 T cell receptor beta chains in this list originate from one sample, sequenced in a study of blood T cells in healthy people across ages. Sample-barcoded 5' priming and a J-beta primer mix drove a second PCR of roughly 6 to 12 cycles. TCRdb passed the 5' RACE reads through MiXCR, listing each CDR3 protein once. The sample shows just under 750,000 distinct CDR3 sequences, approximately 21% of them seen only once. Sequenced input: blood. All receptors derive from a man between 70 and 80 years old in good health.

In the case of this clonotype: A junction end diverges from the germline sequence, so it may reflect a read error. V usage is TRBV11-1 and J usage is TRBJ2-2; TRBD2 aligns across 8 bases. The CDR3 runs 15 residues. Germline V gives CDR1 SGHAT, CDR2 FQDESV (reference sequence). The CDR3 coding sequence is TGTGCCAGCACCTTACTAGCGGCTAACACCGGGGAGCTGTTTTTT. Translation: CASTLLAANTGELFF.

The V call is TRBV10-3, the J call TRBJ2-3; D not resolved. The ends were cut back, 7 bases at V and 2 bases at J, with 13 bases in the middle. Germline lookup yields CDR1 ENHRY and CDR2 SYGVKD. The CDR3 has 14 residues. CDR3 in amino acids: CAINTGFLTDTQYF. Written as DNA, the CDR3 is TGTGCCATCAACACCGGGTTCCTCACAGATACGCAGTATTTT.

This clonotype was counted between two and nine times. This sequence joins TRBV29-1 and TRBJ2-3, with no clear D. The V gene's germline CDR1 is SQVTM and CDR2 ANQGSEA. Trimming took off 3 bases at V and 3 bases at J, with 22 bases between the two ends. The CDR3 is 17 residues long. This CDR3 reads CSVERVMWNSVTDTQYF. The CDR3 nucleotides are TGCAGCGTTGAGCGTGTTATGTGGAACTCTGTAACAGATACGCAGTATTTT.

This chain uses TRBV5-1 with TRBJ1-1, with D possibly being TRBD1 (5 bases). Germline loops: CDR1 SGHRS, CDR2 YFSETQ. Trimming left V 7 bases short and J 5 bases short, with 15 bases between. The CDR3 runs 13 residues. The CDR3 bases are TGCGCCAGCGGGCTCACAGGAGGGACTGAAGCTTTCTTT. This sequence encodes CASGLTGGTEAFF.

V and J are TRBV15 and TRBJ2-5; 13 positions match TRBD2. The J call may not be correct, given that the DNA end is closer to TRBJ2-1. The CDR3 is 15 amino acids. Germline V lookup: CDR1 LNHNV, CDR2 YYDKDF (reference sequence). The CDR3, as DNA: TGTGCCACAAGACTAGCGGGGGGTACCTACAATGAGCAGTTCTTC. Encoded protein: CATRLAGGTYNEQFF.

This clonotype was counted at least ten times. The chain recombines TRBV6-4 with TRBJ2-1; tentatively, D is TRBD1 (6 bases). V lost 6 bases, J lost 9 bases, and 15 bases lay in between. Germline-derived CDR1 and CDR2 are MRHNA and SNTAGT. CDR3 length equals 13 residues. This chain's CDR3 is CASRSGQYGEQFF. CDR3 nucleotide sequence: TGTGCCAGCAGATCCGGACAGTATGGTGAGCAGTTCTTC.

This clonotype was observed a few times. The V call is TRBV20-1, the J call TRBJ2-5; 8 positions agree with TRBD1. V lost 3 bases, J lost 5 bases, and 5 bases stayed unmatched. The germline V gene encodes CDR1 DFQATT and CDR2 SNEGSKA (reference sequence). The CDR3 spans 13 residues. CDR3 coding DNA: TGCAGTGCTAGGGGGGACAGGTCCGAGACCCAGTACTTC. It translates to CSARGDRSETQYF.

This clonotype turned up a few times. This chain links TRBV27 with TRBJ2-5, with D unresolved. Deletions cut 7 bases from V and 1 base from J, with 10 bases between. Germline lookup yields CDR1 MNHEY and CDR2 SMNVEV (reference sequence). The CDR3 consists of 13 residues. The CDR3 spells CASKAVFQETQYF. The CDR3 coding sequence is TGTGCCAGCAAAGCCGTGTTCCAAGAGACCCAGTACTTC.

The V and J genes are TRBV12-3 or TRBV12-4 and TRBJ2-3, with 7 bases fitting TRBD1. This CDR3 is built from 12 residues. Trimming cost V 6 bases and J 8 bases; bases outside gene matches: 5. CDR3 sequence reads: CASRHPGGTQYF. The CDR3 DNA reads TGTGCCAGCAGACACCCAGGGGGTACGCAGTATTTT.

In its sample, this clonotype was seen many times. The V gene is TRBV20-1, the J gene TRBJ1-5; 8 nucleotides line up with TRBD1. The trim removed 0 bases at V and 4 bases at J, leaving 8 bases unmatched. CDR3 length: 16 amino acids. Germline lookup yields CDR1 DFQATT and CDR2 SNEGSKA (reference sequence). The CDR3 nucleotides read TGCAGTGCTAGAGATAGCCGGACAGGGAGTAATCAGCCCCAGCATTTT. It is translated as CSARDSRTGSNQPQHF.

The chain couples TRBV20-1 to TRBJ2-2; no reliable D call. Germline values: CDR1 DFQATT, CDR2 SNEGSKA (reference sequence). V was cut by 3 bases and J by 3 bases, with 8 bases left in between. This CDR3 comprises 13 residues. CDR3 sequence reads: CSASWGYTGELFF. In nucleotides, the CDR3 is TGCAGTGCTAGTTGGGGTTACACCGGGGAGCTGTTTTTT.

This clonotype was counted many times. The chain has TRBV7-8 and TRBJ2-7; the D is unclear. This CDR3 has 13 amino acids. Trimming shortened V by 5 bases and J by 3 bases, and 11 bases separated the two germline ends. Germline V gene data show CDR1 as SGHVS and CDR2 as FQNEAQ. DNA for the CDR3: TGTGCCAGCAGCCTCGAGCCCCGCTACGAGCAGTACGTC. Translated: CASSLEPRYEQYV.

J is TRBJ2-7 and V is TRBV5-1; no reliable D call. Germline loops: CDR1 SGHRS, CDR2 YFSETQ. The CDR3 is 14 amino acids. The V end lost 3 bases, the J end lost 5 bases, and 15 bases lay between the germline ends. CDR3 protein: CASSSIPEDDEQYF. CDR3 sequence (DNA): TGCGCCAGCAGCTCGATACCCGAGGACGACGAGCAGTACTTC.

This clonotype has only a few counts. V is TRBV2 and J is TRBJ2-7; possible D gene TRBD2, 5 bases. The CDR3 length is 14 residues. Trimming stripped 1 base from V and 2 bases from J, with 9 bases between. Germline CDR1 SNHLY, CDR2 FYNNEI. This CDR3 is CASSEGSGTYEQYF. The CDR3 DNA is TGTGCCAGCAGTGAAGGGTCGGGGACCTACGAGCAGTACTTC.

On this clonotype: Mismatch with germline at one junction end may stem from a read error. The chain couples TRBV29-1 to TRBJ2-5, with D possibly being TRBD1 (6 bases). In germline, CDR1 is SQVTM, CDR2 ANQGSEA. The CDR3 is made up of 14 amino acids. The CDR3 bases are TGCAGCGTTGAAGCCGGACAGACCCAGGAGACCCGGTACTTC. Its translation is CSVEAGQTQETRYF.

V and J are TRBV24-1 and TRBJ2-2; 7 bases align to TRBD2. The CDR3 contains 13 residues. The ends lost 8 bases at V and 1 base at J; junction bases unmatched: 0. Germline values: CDR1 KGHDR, CDR2 SFDVKD. The CDR3 DNA is TGTGCCACCAAGCGGGGGAACACCGGGGAGCTGTTTTTT. It specifies CATKRGNTGELFF.

The rearrangement joins TRBV6-2 or TRBV6-3 to TRBJ1-2; the D is unclear. Trimming cost V 4 bases and J 7 bases, with 16 bases left between them. The V gene's germline CDR1 is MNHEY and CDR2 SVGEGT. The CDR3 has 14 residues. The CDR3 is CASSSIVRGVGYTF. The CDR3 DNA reads as TGTGCCAGCAGTTCAATCGTCCGGGGAGTTGGCTACACCTTC.

This sequence joins TRBV20-1 and TRBJ2-1, with 10 bases matching TRBD2. Trimming at V came to 2 bases and at J to 4 bases, leaving 8 bases not matched to a gene. The CDR3 consists of 16 residues. From germline, CDR1 is DFQATT and CDR2 SNEGSKA (reference sequence). The CDR3 DNA is TGCAGTGCTAGACGTCTAGCGGGAGCCTCGTACAATGAGCAGTTCTTC. This codes for CSARRLAGASYNEQFF.

The chain is built from TRBV12-3 or TRBV12-4 and TRBJ2-3, with TRBD2 matching 12 bases. The CDR3 consists of 16 residues. V lost 6 bases to trimming and J lost 5 bases; unmatched junction nucleotides: 9. This CDR3 reads CASSINLAGGRDTQYF. CDR3 DNA: TGTGCCAGCAGCATAAATCTAGCGGGGGGGCGAGATACGCAGTATTTT.

This clonotype appeared many times. The chain uses TRBV27 and TRBJ1-3, with D perhaps matching TRBD1 (5 bases). Looked up from germline, CDR1 is MNHEY and CDR2 is SMNVEV (reference sequence). V was cut by 6 bases and J by 0 bases, with 9 bases left in between. This CDR3 has 14 residues. CDR3 sequence: CASRRDFSGNTIYF. CDR3 DNA: TGTGCCAGCAGAAGGGACTTCTCTGGAAACACCATATATTTT.

The sample holds many counts of this clonotype. The chain couples TRBV7-9 to TRBJ1-2; TRBD1 matches 8 bases. CDR3 size: 13 residues. J lost 4 bases, V lost 5 bases, and 3 bases had no gene match. Germline V gene sequence: CDR1 SEHNR, CDR2 FQNEAQ (reference sequence). Here the CDR3 reads CASSVGQGYGYTF. CDR3 coding DNA: TGTGCCAGCAGCGTTGGACAGGGCTATGGCTACACCTTC. Filled out from reference TRBV7-9 and TRBJ1-2, the complete variable domain reads DTGVSQNPRHKITKRGQNVTFRCDPISEHNRLYWYRQTLGQGPEFLTYFQNEAQLEKSRLLSDRFSAERPKGSFSTLEIQRTEQGDSAMYLCASSVGQGYGYTFGSGTRLTVV.

The rearrangement links TRBV30 to TRBJ1-3; the D is unclear. The germline V and J ends were trimmed by 4 bases and 4 bases, with 5 bases remaining between them. Germline V lookup: CDR1 GTSNPN, CDR2 SVGIG (reference sequence). The CDR3 has 11 amino acids. CDR3 sequence: CAWTSGNTIYF. In DNA form, the CDR3 reads TGTGCCTGGACCTCAGGAAACACCATATATTTT.

This clonotype was found a few times. The J gene is TRBJ2-1, the V gene TRBV20-1; maybe TRBD2 (6 bases). This CDR3 region has 15 residues. The germline V and J ends were trimmed by 0 bases and 9 bases, with 18 bases remaining between them. From germline, CDR1 is DFQATT and CDR2 SNEGSKA (reference sequence). The CDR3 loop is CSARDSGTFNTEQFF. Here the CDR3 DNA reads TGCAGTGCTAGAGACTCCGGGACTTTCAACACTGAGCAGTTCTTC.

The chain recombines TRBV25-1 with TRBJ2-5, with 13 bases matching TRBD2. The germline gives CDR1 MGHDK, CDR2 SYGVNS. Trimming removed 5 bases from V and 3 bases from J; junction bases left unmatched: 6. The CDR3 runs to 16 residues. CDR3 nucleotide sequence: TGTGCCAGCAGTCCCCGAGGACTAGCGGGAGAAGAGACCCAGTACTTC. It is translated as CASSPRGLAGEETQYF. Drawing the rest from reference TRBV25-1 and TRBJ2-5, the complete variable domain is EADIYQTPRYLVIGTGKKITLECSQTMGHDKMYWYQQDPGMELHLIHYSYGVNSTEKGDLSSESTVSRIRTEHFPLTLESARPSHTSQYLCASSPRGLAGEETQYFGPGTRLLVL.